A selection of T cell receptor beta chains follows, all from one sample in a study of chemoradiotherapy in HPV16-positive cancers. The table came from immunoSEQ multiplex PCR; TCRdb's copy has only in-frame clones and leaves some out. The sample lists about 24,000 clones; approximately 93% were seen once. The biological material was taken from a patient who underwent chemoradiotherapy. The receptors here all came from a human donor with HPV-associated anogenital cancer. Each CDR3 is given with its conserved first and last residue. D genes are given only for firm matches. Rows may omit the clone size; those that give it use once, few, many or a size class.

CDR3nt: TGTGCCATCAGTGAGTTGGGGGAAACCTATAATTCACCCCTCCACTTT
CDR3aa: CAISELGETYNSPLHF
j_gene: TRBJ1-6
d_gene: NA
v_gene: TRBV10-3
abundance: NA

CDR3nt: TGTGCCAGCAGTGAACCTGGTTCCCTGAACTATGGCTACACCTTC
CDR3aa: CASSEPGSLNYGYTF
j_gene: TRBJ1-2
d_gene: NA
v_gene: TRBV6-1
abundance: NA

CDR3nt: TGTGCCACTTTCTCTGGCGGGGGAGGACCTAATGAAAAACTGTTTTTT
CDR3aa: CATFSGGGGPNEKLFF
j_gene: TRBJ1-4
d_gene: NA
v_gene: TRBV15
abundance: NA

CDR3nt: TGTGCCCGGGGAGGGCAGAGAAATGAAAAACTGTTTTTT
CDR3aa: CARGGQRNEKLFF
j_gene: TRBJ1-4
d_gene: NA
v_gene: TRBV30
abundance: once

CDR3nt: TGTGCCAGCAGTGAAGTTGTGGCAGGGAATAACTATGGCTACACCTTC
CDR3aa: CASSEVVAGNNYGYTF
j_gene: TRBJ1-2
d_gene: NA
v_gene: TRBV2
abundance: NA

CDR3nt: TGTGCCAGCTCCATGCAGCAGGGACAGGGCTATGGCTACACCTTC
CDR3aa: CASSMQQGQGYGYTF
j_gene: TRBJ1-2
d_gene: TRBD1
v_gene: TRBV18
abundance: NA

CDR3nt: TGTGCCAGCAGTCGACAGCGTGCGCACACTGAAGCTTTCTTT
CDR3aa: CASSRQRAHTEAFF
j_gene: TRBJ1-1
d_gene: NA
v_gene: TRBV6-5
abundance: NA

CDR3nt: TGTGCCAGCAGCTTACGGGGGGGGAGCGGAAACACCATATATTTT
CDR3aa: CASSLRGGSGNTIYF
j_gene: TRBJ1-3
d_gene: NA
v_gene: TRBV5-6
abundance: NA

CDR3nt: TGTGCCAGCAGCTTGGGGGGCTCCAGCGCTAACTATGGCTACACCTTC
CDR3aa: CASSLGGSSANYGYTF
j_gene: TRBJ1-2
d_gene: NA
v_gene: TRBV5-4
abundance: NA

CDR3nt: TGTGCCAGCAGCTCCAAGGCAGGGGTGGAGACCCAGTACTTC
CDR3aa: CASSSKAGVETQYF
j_gene: TRBJ2-5
d_gene: NA
v_gene: TRBV5-4
abundance: NA

CDR3nt: TGTGCCAGCAGCTTAGGATCAGGGGTATCGGGAGTCTATGGCTACACCTTC
CDR3aa: CASSLGSGVSGVYGYTF
j_gene: TRBJ1-2
d_gene: NA
v_gene: TRBV7-6
abundance: NA

CDR3nt: TGTGCCAGCAGCCAACGGGTCATTAACACTGAAGCTTTCTTT
CDR3aa: CASSQRVINTEAFF
j_gene: TRBJ1-1
d_gene: NA
v_gene: TRBV16
abundance: NA

CDR3nt: TGTGCCAGCAGCTTCGGGGAATTGAACTATGGCTACACCTTC
CDR3aa: CASSFGELNYGYTF
j_gene: TRBJ1-2
d_gene: NA
v_gene: TRBV7-9
abundance: NA

CDR3nt: TGCGCCAGCAGCCCGGGGCCGATGAACTATGGCTACACCTTC
CDR3aa: CASSPGPMNYGYTF
j_gene: TRBJ1-2
d_gene: NA
v_gene: TRBV5-1
abundance: NA

CDR3nt: TGTGCCAGCAGCCAAGACCGGACAGGGGTTGAGGAAGCTTTCTTT
CDR3aa: CASSQDRTGVEEAFF
j_gene: TRBJ1-1
d_gene: TRBD1
v_gene: TRBV14
abundance: NA

CDR3nt: TGCGCCAGCAGCTTGATTCTGGGCGGTCAGCCCCAGCATTTT
CDR3aa: CASSLILGGQPQHF
j_gene: TRBJ1-5
d_gene: NA
v_gene: TRBV5-1
abundance: NA

CDR3nt: TGTGCCAGCAGCAAACTGGGGACGATCATTTATGGCTACACCTTC
CDR3aa: CASSKLGTIIYGYTF
j_gene: TRBJ1-2
d_gene: NA
v_gene: TRBV21-1
abundance: NA

CDR3nt: TGTGCCAGCAGCTTGGAAGCGCGTTCTAACTATGGCTACACCTTC
CDR3aa: CASSLEARSNYGYTF
j_gene: TRBJ1-2
d_gene: NA
v_gene: TRBV5-4
abundance: NA

CDR3nt: TGTGCCACCAGCAGAGGAGGAAGCGGTTACGGTGAAAAACTGTTTTTT
CDR3aa: CATSRGGSGYGEKLFF
j_gene: TRBJ1-4
d_gene: NA
v_gene: TRBV15
abundance: NA

CDR3nt: TGCGCCAGCAGCTTGGGGACCGAGTCGACCGAGCAGTTCTTC
CDR3aa: CASSLGTESTEQFF
j_gene: TRBJ2-1
d_gene: NA
v_gene: TRBV5-1
abundance: NA

CDR3nt: TGTGCCAGCAGTTTCCCGGGACTAGCGGGGGGACCGAACACCGGGGAGCTGTTTTTT
CDR3aa: CASSFPGLAGGPNTGELFF
j_gene: TRBJ2-2
d_gene: TRBD2
v_gene: TRBV28
abundance: once